These 4 T cell receptor beta chains were sequenced from one sample in a study of control samples from healthy donors and cancer patients. Profiling relied on immunoSEQ multiplex PCR, and the TCRdb table lists in-frame clones only, not all of them. Among some 100,000 clones, roughly nine tenths were seen once, and the ten largest hold over 15%. Sequencing used blood. These receptors all stem from a woman aged 50 to 60 in good health.

V is TRBV7-2 and J is TRBJ2-1; tentatively, D is TRBD2 (5 bases). Germline V gives CDR1 SGHTA, CDR2 FQGNSA. The length of the CDR3 is 12 residues. Between the trimmed V and J ends, which lost 1 base and 14 bases, there was a span of 12 bases. CDR3 protein: CASSLDPRAEFF. The CDR3 coding sequence is TGTGCCAGCAGCTTAGATCCGAGGGCGGAGTTCTTC.

This rearrangement joins TRBV7-6 to TRBJ2-3; D call uncertain. Germline CDR1 reads SGHVS; CDR2 reads FNYEAQ. V was shortened by 5 bases and J by 3 bases, with 12 bases between the two germline ends. CDR3 size: 14 residues. As DNA, the CDR3 is TGTGCCAGCAGCCTCGACCCTGGGACAGATACGCAGTATTTT. It translates to CASSLDPGTDTQYF.

This chain joins TRBV27 and TRBJ1-5, with D possibly being TRBD1 (5 bases). Trimming shortened V by 5 bases and J by 3 bases, and 11 bases separated the two germline ends. The CDR3 runs to 14 residues. Germline assignment: CDR1 MNHEY and CDR2 SMNVEV (reference sequence). The CDR3, as DNA: TGTGCCAGCAGTCCCGACAGAGCCAATCAGCCCCAGCATTTT. Amino acid sequence: CASSPDRANQPQHF.

The gene calls are TRBV19 and TRBJ2-3; perhaps D is TRBD1 or TRBD2 (5 bases each). Germline-derived CDR1 and CDR2 are LNHDA and SQIVND (reference sequence). The CDR3 totals 15 residues. With 5 bases removed from V and 0 bases from J, the gap between germline ends came to 12 bases. The CDR3 bases are TGTGCCAGTAGTCTCTGGGACCTTAGCACAGATACGCAGTATTTT. Its protein is CASSLWDLSTDTQYF.